The present T cell receptor beta chain was sequenced within a study of T cell responses to AZD1222 COVID-19 vaccine. Study conclusions and caveats: At 160-218 and 743-854, vaccine-associated CD4 TCRs were dominant, and they spanned spike. Clonal diversity was possibly underestimated, and white British individuals and females predominated among donors. Among those given AZD1222, only five or six were seropositive at baseline.

Germline trimming cut 4 bases from V and 7 bases from J; bases unmatched to any gene: 21. The germline gives CDR1 SGHKS, CDR2 YYEKEE (reference sequence). This CDR3 region has 19 residues. A remark on this clone: No antigen is known for it.

Profiling relied on immunoSEQ multiplex PCR, and the TCRdb table lists in-frame clones only, not all of them. The table has 150,000 or so clones, around 88% seen once. The specimen was peripheral blood, collected on day 0 of AZD1222 vaccination. The rearrangement joins TRBV5-5 to TRBJ2-3; TRBD2 agrees at 10 bases. The clonotype comes from an adult in good health. As DNA, the CDR3 is TGTGCCAGCAGCCGTACTAGCGGGACAATATCCCAAGCTTTAAATACGCAGTATTTT. This encodes CASSRTSGTISQALNTQYF.